Listed here are 13 T cell receptor beta chains from one sample, sequenced in a study of T cell repertoires in cytomegalovirus infection. TCRdb recomputed calls from the reads with MiXCR, one row per CDR3 protein. Found here are about 460,000 distinct CDR3 sequences, roughly 12% of them singletons; the top ten hold roughly 10%. Input material: PBMCs. All receptors come from a human donor in good health (CMV status not recorded). Some clones in this sample may be carry-over from other donors' samples.

This clonotype was recorded at least ten times. The rearrangement uses TRBV12-3 or TRBV12-4 and TRBJ1-1; D might be TRBD1 (5 bases). With 3 bases removed from V and 0 bases from J, the gap between germline ends came to 17 bases. This CDR3 is built from 17 residues. The CDR3, as DNA: TGTGCCAGCAGTTTCGGGGGGGGAGTCCCCATGAACACTGAAGCTTTCTTT. Its translation: CASSFGGGVPMNTEAFF.

This clonotype showed up just a few times. The chain links TRBV2 to TRBJ2-2, with 8 bases aligning to TRBD1. The CDR3 loop spans 16 amino acids. The trim removed 0 bases at V and 8 bases at J, leaving 8 bases unmatched. From germline, CDR1 is SNHLY and CDR2 FYNNEI. The CDR3 reads CASSEAQAGGLGELFF. The CDR3 bases are TGTGCCAGCAGTGAAGCGCAGGCAGGGGGCTTGGGGGAGCTGTTTTTT.

V and J are TRBV20-1 and TRBJ1-2; no definite D call. The CDR3 is made up of 14 amino acids. Per germline, CDR1 DFQATT and CDR2 SNEGSKA (reference sequence). The V end was cut by 5 bases, the J end by 0 bases, with 13 bases between. The CDR3 protein is CSALSGLPNYGYTF. The CDR3 coding sequence is TGCAGTGCTTTGAGCGGGCTGCCTAACTATGGCTACACCTTC.

With respect to this clonotype: This may arise from a read error, as a much more abundant clone is one base away. The rearrangement links TRBV7-6 to TRBJ2-2; D not resolved. Looked up from germline, CDR1 is SGHVS and CDR2 is FNYEAQ. V lost 6 bases to trimming and J lost 3 bases, with 11 bases between them. This CDR3 is built from 14 residues. CDR3: CASSSKWDTGELFF. DNA for the CDR3: TGTGCCAGCAGTTCTAAATGGGACACCGGGGAGCTGTTTTTT.

This chain joins TRBV20-1 and TRBJ2-7; 8 positions match TRBD2. Trimming removed 5 bases from V and 6 bases from J; junction bases left unmatched: 21. The CDR3 has 17 amino acids. From germline, CDR1 is DFQATT and CDR2 SNEGSKA (reference sequence). CDR3 coding DNA: TGCAGTGCTCCCCATACCAGCACGGACTGGCGGGAGGCCGAGCAGTACTTC. Protein sequence: CSAPHTSTDWREAEQYF.

This clonotype was counted at least ten times. The CDR3 DNA is TGTGCCAGCAGTGAATTTAAGGCCGATGAAGCTTTCTTT. Encoded protein: CASSEFKADEAFF. The chain employs TRBV25-1 and TRBJ1-1, with D unclear. Germline CDR1 MGHDK, CDR2 SYGVNS. This CDR3 has 13 amino acids. Trimming left V 1 base short and J 7 bases short, with 10 bases between.

The rearrangement uses TRBV20-1 and TRBJ2-3; no reliable D call. Germline V lookup: CDR1 DFQATT, CDR2 SNEGSKA (reference sequence). Between the trimmed V and J ends, which lost 0 bases and 1 base, there was a span of 8 bases. The CDR3 spans 14 residues. The CDR3 nucleotides read TGCAGTGCTAGAGATCCGTCGCGCACAGATACGCAGTATTTT. It codes for CSARDPSRTDTQYF.

This clonotype was seen a handful of times. The chain combines TRBV3-1 with TRBJ1-2, with no clear D. CDR1 and CDR2 (germline): LGHDT, YNNKEL (reference sequence). CDR3 length: 15 amino acids. With 0 bases removed from V and 8 bases from J, the gap between germline ends came to 16 bases. CDR3: CASSQDRPLKQGYTF. The CDR3 DNA reads TGTGCCAGCAGCCAAGACCGGCCCCTTAAGCAGGGCTACACCTTC.

The chain uses TRBV25-1 and TRBJ2-1; D is perhaps TRBD1 or TRBD2 (6 bases each). Looked up from germline, CDR1 is MGHDK and CDR2 is SYGVNS. The CDR3 has 14 residues. Trimming left V 5 bases short and J 4 bases short, with 12 bases between. The DNA of the CDR3 is TGTGCCAGCAGTAAGAGGGGGGCTTACAATGAGCAGTTCTTC. Amino acid sequence: CASSKRGAYNEQFF.

There are many counts of this clonotype. J is TRBJ1-5 and V is TRBV20-1; 7 bases are a match to TRBD1. The CDR3 sequence is 14 residues long. The V and J ends lost 4 bases and 2 bases, in that order; junction bases with no gene match: 5. Germline assignment: CDR1 DFQATT and CDR2 SNEGSKA (reference sequence). Here the CDR3 DNA reads TGCAGTGCTACACGGGACAGCCGCAATCAGCCCCAGCATTTT. This codes for CSATRDSRNQPQHF.

This sequence joins TRBV29-1 and TRBJ2-7; 7 positions match TRBD1. CDR3 length: 15 residues. The germline gives CDR1 SQVTM, CDR2 ANQGSEA. V shed 0 bases, J shed 0 bases, and the junction held 5 bases outside the gene matches. In DNA, the CDR3 is TGCAGCGTTGAAGATAAGACAGGGAGCTCCTACGAGCAGTACTTC. This translates into CSVEDKTGSSYEQYF.

At least ten counts were recorded for this clonotype. The CDR3 bases are TGTGCCATCAGTGAGTCGACGGGGTCGCGGGAAAAACTGTTTTTT. This sequence encodes CAISESTGSREKLFF. The chain couples TRBV10-3 to TRBJ1-4; no reliable D call. Germline CDR1 reads ENHRY; CDR2 reads SYGVKD. The V end was cut by 0 bases, the J end by 8 bases, with 13 bases between. CDR3 length: 15 residues.

This clonotype was counted many times. V is TRBV27 and J is TRBJ2-5; 9 nucleotides line up with TRBD2. This CDR3 spans 15 amino acids. J gave up 4 bases and V 4 bases, and 7 bases lay outside the gene matches. Per the germline V gene, CDR1 is MNHEY and CDR2 is SMNVEV (reference sequence). The CDR3 loop is CASSSNSGSGETQYF. In DNA form, the CDR3 reads TGTGCCAGCAGTTCAAATAGCGGGAGTGGAGAGACCCAGTACTTC.